This is a list of T cell receptor beta chains from one sample in a study of CD8 T cells in Susac syndrome. TCRdb reanalysed the immunoSEQ multiplex PCR reads using MiXCR and keeps one entry per CDR3 protein. The top ten hold 0.28% of the sample, which has 95,000 to 150,000 distinct CDR3 sequences, 90% to 95% seen once. The sample comprised CD8+ T cells from PBMCs. Receptor source: a human donor with Susac syndrome. The CDR3 runs from the conserved cysteine through the conserved F or W. The order of the fields is V gene, D gene, J gene, clone size, CDR3 DNA, CDR3 protein. D genes are given only for firm matches. Clone size is not always given. Where it is, it says once, few, many or a class for expanded clones.

TRBV5-1,NA,TRBJ2-7,NA,TGCGCCAGCAGCTTGGATGGCAGACTCTACGAGCAGTACTTC,CASSLDGRLYEQYF
TRBV9,NA,TRBJ2-3,NA,TGTGCCAGCAGCGTAGCCGACAGTCGAGATACGCAGTATTTT,CASSVADSRDTQYF
TRBV7-8,NA,TRBJ2-7,NA,TGTGCCAGCAGCTTTGCGGGGACAGAACGCGAGCAGTACTTC,CASSFAGTEREQYF
TRBV25-1,NA,TRBJ1-2,NA,TGTGCCAGCGCCGATCTGGGCGGCTATGGCTACACCTTC,CASADLGGYGYTF
TRBV12-5,NA,TRBJ2-5,NA,TGTGCTAGTGGTCCAGGGATTTACCAAGAGACCCAGTACTTC,CASGPGIYQETQYF
TRBV6-5,NA,TRBJ2-7,NA,TGTGCCAGCAGTTACGGGCAGGCTTCCTACGAGCAGTACTTC,CASSYGQASYEQYF
TRBV30,NA,TRBJ2-1,NA,TGTGCCTGGGGACCTACAGGGACCGAGCAGTTCTTC,CAWGPTGTEQFF
TRBV7-9,TRBD1,TRBJ2-7,NA,TGTGCCAGCAGCACCGGACAGGTACCCGTCGAGCAGTACTTC,CASSTGQVPVEQYF
TRBV20-1,TRBD1,TRBJ1-3,NA,TGCAGTGCTAGGGGGACAGACGGAAACACCATATATTTT,CSARGTDGNTIYF
TRBV9,NA,TRBJ2-3,once,TGTGCCAGCAGCCCCCGACTAGGGGGGTCTAGAGATACGCAGTATTTT,CASSPRLGGSRDTQYF
TRBV21-1,NA,TRBJ2-7,NA,TGTGCCGGGGAACTAGGGCAGTACTTC,CAGELGQYF
TRBV19,NA,TRBJ2-1,NA,TGTGCCAGTAGTTTCGGAAGTGAGCAGTTCTTC,CASSFGSEQFF
TRBV6-2/TRBV6-3,NA,TRBJ1-2,NA,TGTGCCAGCAGCACTACAGGGAACTATGGCTACACCTTC,CASSTTGNYGYTF
TRBV5-1,TRBD2,TRBJ2-7,NA,TGCGCCAGCAGCTTGGGTGTTCTAGCGGGGGAGGTCGAGCAGTACTTC,CASSLGVLAGEVEQYF
TRBV20-1,NA,TRBJ2-7,few,TGCAGTGTACCCGGACAGAATTCCTACGAGCAGTACTTC,CSVPGQNSYEQYF
TRBV7-8,NA,TRBJ1-1,NA,TGTGCCAGCAGCTCTCAGGGGCTTTTGAACACTGAAGCTTTCTTT,CASSSQGLLNTEAFF
TRBV4-3,NA,TRBJ1-1,NA,TGCGCCAGCCGCAAGTTGGGGGTGAACACTGAAGCTTTCTTT,CASRKLGVNTEAFF
TRBV11-2,TRBD2,TRBJ2-5,NA,TGTGCCAGCAGCTTGGACATAAGGGGCGGGGGGGACCAAGAGACCCAGTACTTC,CASSLDIRGGGDQETQYF
TRBV5-6,TRBD2,TRBJ2-5,NA,TGTGCCAGCAGCCACGAAGCCTCTAGCGGGGATTACCAAGAGACCCAGTACTTC,CASSHEASSGDYQETQYF
TRBV15,NA,TRBJ2-6,NA,TGTGCCACCAGCAGAGACAGGGTTACTGGGGCCAACGTCCTGACTTTC,CATSRDRVTGANVLTF
TRBV29-1,NA,TRBJ1-3,NA,TGCAGCGTAGCGGACAGCGTCTCTGGAAACACCATATATTTT,CSVADSVSGNTIYF
TRBV6-1,TRBD1,TRBJ2-2,NA,TGTGCCAGCACCGATGGGGGACAGGGGTTGTCCGGGGAGCTGTTTTTT,CASTDGGQGLSGELFF
TRBV5-4,TRBD1,TRBJ1-1,NA,TGTGCCAGCAGACCGGACAGGGGGCGGGGGAACACTGAAGTTTTCTTT,CASRPDRGRGNTEVFF
TRBV4-1,NA,TRBJ1-1,NA,TGCGCCAGCAGCCAAGTCTCAAGCACTGAAGCTTTCTTT,CASSQVSSTEAFF
TRBV5-6,NA,TRBJ2-3,NA,TGTGCCAGCAGCCCCCGGGTCACAGATACGCAGTATTTT,CASSPRVTDTQYF
TRBV25-1,TRBD1,TRBJ2-7,NA,TGTGCCAGCAGGGCCGGGACAGGGGCCTACGAGCAGTACTTC,CASRAGTGAYEQYF
TRBV6-2/TRBV6-3,TRBD2,TRBJ2-2,NA,TGTGCCAGCAGTTACTTTGAACTAGCGGGGGCCAACACCGGGGAGCTGTTTTTT,CASSYFELAGANTGELFF
TRBV4-1,TRBD1,TRBJ2-5,NA,TGCGCCAGCAGCCAGAGGACAGGGGAAGAGACCCAGTACTTC,CASSQRTGEETQYF
TRBV4-1,TRBD1,TRBJ2-1,NA,TGCGCCACCAGTCCCGGGACAGGGGTCTCCTACAATGAGCAGTTCTTC,CATSPGTGVSYNEQFF
TRBV27,NA,TRBJ2-7,NA,TGTGCCAGCAGGCTAACCTACAGGGTATCCTACGAGCAGTACTTC,CASRLTYRVSYEQYF
TRBV4-1,NA,TRBJ2-3,once,TGCGCCAGCAGTCGAGAGGGGTCAGATACGCAGTATTTT,CASSREGSDTQYF
TRBV3-1,NA,TRBJ1-1,NA,TGTGCCAGCAGCCAAGACCATACAGGGACTGAAGCTTTCTTT,CASSQDHTGTEAFF
TRBV20-1,TRBD2,TRBJ2-1,NA,TGCAGTGCTAGAGAACTAGCGGGTGGCTACAATGAGCAGTTCTTC,CSARELAGGYNEQFF
TRBV20-1,NA,TRBJ2-7,NA,TGCAGTGCTAGGGAGGGGGGGTCCTACGAGCAGTACTTC,CSAREGGSYEQYF
TRBV29-1,NA,TRBJ2-1,NA,TGCAGCACCCACATCCGGACAGCCAATGAGCAGTTCTTC,CSTHIRTANEQFF
TRBV9,NA,TRBJ2-1,NA,TGTGCCAGCAGCCCCAAGACAGGTTTCGATGAGCAGTTCTTC,CASSPKTGFDEQFF
TRBV7-9,NA,TRBJ1-5,NA,TGTGCCAGCAGCCTCGACAGTAGCAATCAGCCCCAGCATTTT,CASSLDSSNQPQHF
TRBV4-2,NA,TRBJ1-6,NA,TGTGCCAGCAGCCAAGATCTGGAGGATACCCTCCACTTT,CASSQDLEDTLHF
TRBV7-9,NA,TRBJ2-5,NA,TGTGCCAGCAGCTTAGAGTTGAGGGGACGGGAGACCCAGTACTTC,CASSLELRGRETQYF
TRBV12-3/TRBV12-4,NA,TRBJ2-3,once,TGTGCCAGCAGGGGACCGAACACAGATACGCAGTATTTT,CASRGPNTDTQYF
TRBV30,TRBD2,TRBJ2-3,NA,TGTGCCTGGAGTGCTGCGGGGGGTTCAGATACGCAGTATTTT,CAWSAAGGSDTQYF
TRBV13,NA,TRBJ2-7,NA,TGTGCCAGCAGCTTAGTTTTGGACTACGAGCAGTACTTC,CASSLVLDYEQYF
TRBV11-2,TRBD2,TRBJ2-1,once,TGTGCCAGCAGAACGGGACTAGCGGGAGGGGATGAGCAGTTCTTC,CASRTGLAGGDEQFF